This T cell receptor beta chain was identified during a study of CD8+ T cells in alopecia areata. Trimming took off 5 bases at V and 3 bases at J, with 23 bases between the two ends. The length of the CDR3 is 17 residues. Germline CDR1 SNHLY, CDR2 FYNNEI. This clone appeared a few times. Cell sorting was applied to PBMCs, and CD4+ and CD8+ T cells were collected. Sequencing templates came from extracted RNA that was reverse transcribed into cDNA. The data were produced by immunoSEQ multiplex PCR, yet TCRdb's version contains in-frame clones alone and is incomplete. The table includes about 200,000 clones, 56% detected once.

The clonotype originates from a human donor in good health. The J gene is TRBJ2-7, the V gene TRBV2, with a weak D call TRBD2 (6 bases). The sequenced material came from CD8+ T cells sorted from blood. CDR3 bases: TGTGCCAGCAGTCCGAGCGCCGGGACTGCGAGACTCTACGAGCAGTACTTC. Encoded protein: CASSPSAGTARLYEQYF.